Listed below are T cell receptor beta chains from one sample, sequenced in a study of cytomegalovirus exposure and HLA in healthy donors. TCRdb's table, derived via immunoSEQ multiplex PCR, lists solely in-frame clones and lacks some. The sample lists 260,000 or so clones, 85% to 90% occurring once. The sample consisted of PBMCs. These receptors were obtained from a woman aged 18-30 years in good health and CMV-seronegative. Both conserved end residues are part of each CDR3. The D gene is left open where the match is weak. Clone size appears in some rows only: once, few, many, or a class for an expanded clone.

TRBD2 TRBJ2-5 TRBV9 - CASSVGAGGAGETQYF TGTGCCAGCAGCGTTGGGGCGGGAGGGGCAGGGGAGACCCAGTACTTC
- TRBJ1-2 TRBV12-5 - CASGLQGIDGYTF TGTGCTAGTGGTCTACAGGGAATAGATGGCTACACCTTC
- TRBJ1-1 TRBV18 once CASSPFFFAGMNTEAFF TGTGCCAGCTCACCATTCTTTTTTGCGGGAATGAACACTGAAGCTTTCTTT
- TRBJ2-5 TRBV25-1 - CASSYGVVETQYF TGTGCCAGCAGTTACGGGGTAGTGGAGACCCAGTACTTC
- TRBJ1-2 TRBV19 - CASSIEVGRPGYTF TGTGCCAGTAGTATTGAGGTCGGCAGACCTGGCTACACCTTC
- TRBJ1-3 TRBV27 - CASKALTGSNTIYF TGTGCCAGCAAGGCCTTGACAGGCTCTAACACCATATATTTT
- TRBJ2-7 TRBV12-5 - CASGLGQKLDEQYF TGTGCTAGTGGTTTGGGACAGAAGTTAGACGAGCAGTACTTC
- TRBJ2-7 TRBV2 - CAISLGTSQYEQYF TGTGCCATCTCCCTGGGGACATCGCAATACGAGCAGTACTTC
- TRBJ2-7 TRBV28 - CASSFVPRSFRVRTEQYF TGTGCCAGCAGCTTCGTCCCCCGGAGTTTCAGGGTTCGTACCGAGCAGTACTTC
- TRBJ1-2 TRBV6-1 - CASSEGRGGYTF TGTGCCAGCAGTGAAGGCCGAGGTGGCTACACCTTC
- TRBJ2-7 TRBV5-1 - CASSPTSSYEQYF TGCGCCAGCAGCCCGACTAGCTCCTACGAGCAGTACTTC